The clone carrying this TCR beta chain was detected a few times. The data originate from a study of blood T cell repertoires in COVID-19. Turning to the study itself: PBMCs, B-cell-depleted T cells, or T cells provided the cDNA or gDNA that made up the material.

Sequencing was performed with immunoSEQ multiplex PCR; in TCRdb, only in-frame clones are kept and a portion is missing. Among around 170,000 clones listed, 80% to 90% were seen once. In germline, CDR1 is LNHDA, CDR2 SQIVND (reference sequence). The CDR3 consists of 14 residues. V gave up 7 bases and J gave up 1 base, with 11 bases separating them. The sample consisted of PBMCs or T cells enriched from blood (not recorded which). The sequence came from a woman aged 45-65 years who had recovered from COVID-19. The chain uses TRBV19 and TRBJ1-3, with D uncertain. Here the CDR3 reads CASIRGGSGNTIYF. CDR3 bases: TGTGCCAGTATCCGGGGAGGGTCTGGAAACACCATATATTTT.